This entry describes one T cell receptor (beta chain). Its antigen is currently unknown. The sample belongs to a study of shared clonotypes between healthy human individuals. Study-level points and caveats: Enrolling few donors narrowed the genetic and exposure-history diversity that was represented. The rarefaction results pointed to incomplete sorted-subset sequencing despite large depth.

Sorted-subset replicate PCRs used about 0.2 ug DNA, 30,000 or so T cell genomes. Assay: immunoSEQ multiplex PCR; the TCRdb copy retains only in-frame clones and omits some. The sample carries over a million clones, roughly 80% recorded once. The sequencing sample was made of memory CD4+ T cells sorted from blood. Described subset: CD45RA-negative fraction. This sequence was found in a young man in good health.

The CDR3 nucleotides read TGTGCCAGCAGCTTAGCGCACGGGAACACCGGGGAGCTGTTTTTT. Its translation is CASSLAHGNTGELFF. The chain employs TRBV7-9 and TRBJ2-2; D is ambiguous. Germline CDR1 is SEHNR and CDR2 is FQNEAQ (reference sequence). This CDR3 comprises 15 residues. Trimming pared 0 bases from V and 1 base from J, leaving 6 bases between.